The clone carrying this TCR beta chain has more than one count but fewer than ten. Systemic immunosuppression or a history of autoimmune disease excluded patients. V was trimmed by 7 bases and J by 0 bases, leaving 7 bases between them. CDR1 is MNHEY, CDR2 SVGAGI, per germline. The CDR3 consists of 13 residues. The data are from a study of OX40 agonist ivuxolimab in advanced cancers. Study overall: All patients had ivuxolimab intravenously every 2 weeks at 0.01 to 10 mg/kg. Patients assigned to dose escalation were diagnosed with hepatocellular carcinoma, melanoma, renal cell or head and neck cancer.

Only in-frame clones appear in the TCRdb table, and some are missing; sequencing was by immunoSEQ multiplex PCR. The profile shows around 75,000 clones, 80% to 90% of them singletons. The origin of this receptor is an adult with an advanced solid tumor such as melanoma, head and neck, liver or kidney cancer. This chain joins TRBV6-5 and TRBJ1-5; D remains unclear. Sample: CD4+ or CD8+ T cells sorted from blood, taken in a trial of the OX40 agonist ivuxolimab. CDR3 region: CASKDYSNQPQHF. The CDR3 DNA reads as TGTGCCAGCAAAGACTATAGCAATCAGCCCCAGCATTTT.